This T cell receptor beta chain was recorded in a study of identical twins. CDR1 is SGHRS, CDR2 YFSETQ, per germline. The CDR3 has 15 amino acids. V lost 7 bases to trimming and J lost 0 bases; unmatched junction nucleotides: 4. TCRdb used MiXCR to reprocess the 5' RACE reads, holding one entry per CDR3 protein. The repertoire holds about 520,000 distinct CDR3 sequences, with roughly 21% as singletons. A further study also used this sample, focusing on T cells expressing NK-cell markers.

The rearrangement joins TRBV5-1 to TRBJ2-3, with 11 bases that match TRBD2. This TCR came from a young woman in good health. The sequencing sample was made of CD4+ T cells sorted from blood. The CDR3 sequence is CASYLAGGSTDTQYF. CDR3 sequence (DNA): TGCGCCAGCTACTTAGCGGGAGGGAGCACAGATACGCAGTATTTT. Together with reference TRBV5-1 and TRBJ2-3, the CDR3 gives the full variable domain: KAGVTQTPRYLIKTRGQQVTLSCSPISGHRSVSWYQQTPGQGLQFLFEYFSETQRNKGNFPGRFSGRQFSNSRSEMNVSTLELGDSALYLCASYLAGGSTDTQYFGPGTRLTVL.